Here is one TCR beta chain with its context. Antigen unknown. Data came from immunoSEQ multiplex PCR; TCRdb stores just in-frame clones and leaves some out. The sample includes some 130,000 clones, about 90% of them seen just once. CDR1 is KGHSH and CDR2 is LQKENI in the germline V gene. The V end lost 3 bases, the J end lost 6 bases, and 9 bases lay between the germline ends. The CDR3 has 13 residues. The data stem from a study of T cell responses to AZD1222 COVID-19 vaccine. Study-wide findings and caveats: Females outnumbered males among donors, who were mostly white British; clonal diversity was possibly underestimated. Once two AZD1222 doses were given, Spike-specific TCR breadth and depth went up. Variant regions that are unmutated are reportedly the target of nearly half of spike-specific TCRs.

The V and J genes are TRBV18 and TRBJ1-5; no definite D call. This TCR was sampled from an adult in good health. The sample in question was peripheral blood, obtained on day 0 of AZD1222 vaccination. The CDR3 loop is CASSPGRAQPQHF. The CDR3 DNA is TGTGCCAGCTCACCGGGGAGGGCTCAGCCCCAGCATTTT.